This passage covers 17 T cell receptor beta chains from one sample sequenced in a study of identical twins. MiXCR was run by TCRdb on the 5' RACE reads, yielding one entry per CDR3 protein. The table lists roughly 770,000 distinct CDR3 sequences, roughly 20% of them singletons, with roughly 14% in the top ten. The sample was also reused in another study, on T cells expressing NK-cell markers.

The sequenced sample was PBMCs. The source of these receptors is a woman between 18 and 29 years old in good health.

The chain uses TRBV7-2 and TRBJ2-2, with no clear D. This CDR3 is built from 14 residues. V was trimmed by 0 bases and J by 6 bases, leaving 8 bases between them. CDR1 and CDR2 from the germline V gene are SGHTA and FQGNSA. CDR3 amino acids: CASSLARLSGELFF. As DNA, the CDR3 is TGTGCCAGCAGCTTAGCGCGTTTGTCCGGGGAGCTGTTTTTT.

The table lists this clonotype with a few counts. The chain carries TRBV28 and TRBJ2-7; D might be TRBD1 or TRBD2, each matching 5 bases. The V gene's germline CDR1 is MDHEN and CDR2 SYDVKM. Between the trimmed V and J ends, which lost 5 bases and 6 bases, there was a span of 17 bases. The CDR3 spans 14 residues. The CDR3 DNA is TGTGCCAGCAGTCTCGGGGCCGGCGGAGGCGAGCAGTACTTC. Translation gives CASSLGAGGGEQYF.

This clonotype was detected a few times. The rearrangement links TRBV20-1 to TRBJ2-7; 9 bases match TRBD2. The CDR3 spans 15 residues. Germline CDR1 DFQATT, CDR2 SNEGSKA (reference sequence). J gave up 1 base and V 6 bases, and 10 bases lay outside the gene matches. The CDR3 protein is CSAGKLAGFSYEQYF. The DNA of the CDR3 is TGCAGTGCCGGGAAACTAGCGGGTTTTTCCTACGAGCAGTACTTC.

The chain joins TRBV3-1 to TRBJ2-1, with 9 positions matching TRBD2. CDR1 LGHDT and CDR2 YNNKEL come from the germline V gene (reference sequence). CDR3 length equals 12 residues. Trimming removed 7 bases from V and 6 bases from J; junction bases left unmatched: 1. The CDR3 sequence: CASTRGGNEQFF. The CDR3 DNA sequence: TGTGCCAGCACGCGGGGGGGCAATGAGCAGTTCTTC.

This clonotype occurred a few times. V gene TRBV7-2 combines with J gene TRBJ2-7; unclear D gene. Germline CDR1 SGHTA, CDR2 FQGNSA. V was shortened by 0 bases and J by 2 bases, with 11 bases between the two germline ends. The CDR3 is 15 residues long. The CDR3 DNA follows: TGTGCCAGCAGCTTAGCAACCGGACCAACCTACGAGCAGTACTTC. As protein: CASSLATGPTYEQYF.

V gene TRBV20-1 combines with J gene TRBJ2-7, with 10 positions matching TRBD2. Germline V gene lookup returns CDR1 DFQATT and CDR2 SNEGSKA (reference sequence). The V gene end was trimmed by 4 bases and the J gene end by 3 bases; junction bases not matched to a gene: 6. The CDR3 contains 14 residues. Here the CDR3 reads CSATLGTSDYEQYF. DNA of the CDR3: TGCAGTGCTACCCTCGGGACTAGCGACTACGAGCAGTACTTC.

This clonotype was seen more than once but under ten times. The gene calls are TRBV14 and TRBJ1-2; TRBD1 matches 8 bases. V lost 5 bases to trimming and J lost 3 bases; unmatched junction nucleotides: 2. The germline gives CDR1 SGHDN, CDR2 FVKESK. The CDR3 consists of 13 residues. For the CDR3, the DNA is TGTGCCAGCAGCGAGGACAGGGACTATGGCTACACCTTC. It codes for CASSEDRDYGYTF. Full variable domain (missing parts from reference TRBV14 and TRBJ1-2): EAGVTQFPSHSVIEKGQTVTLRCDPISGHDNLYWYRRVMGKEIKFLLHFVKESKQDESGMPNNRFLAERTGGTYSTLKVQPAELEDSGVYFCASSEDRDYGYTFGSGTRLTVV.

The V gene is TRBV25-1, the J gene TRBJ2-7, with D tentatively TRBD2 (5 bases). Trimming pared 8 bases from V and 5 bases from J, leaving 13 bases between. Germline CDR1 MGHDK, CDR2 SYGVNS. There are 12 residues in the CDR3. This CDR3 reads CASSLDPHEQYF. The CDR3 nucleotides are TGTGCCAGCTCACTAGACCCCCACGAGCAGTACTTC.

This clonotype was seen a few times. The chain combines TRBV19 with TRBJ2-1, with TRBD2 matching over 8 bases. Trimming removed 1 base from V and 5 bases from J; junction bases left unmatched: 1. The CDR3 has 14 residues. Per germline, CDR1 LNHDA and CDR2 SQIVND (reference sequence). The CDR3 DNA follows: TGTGCCAGTAGTATAGCGGGAGGGAACAATGAGCAGTTCTTC. Amino acid sequence: CASSIAGGNNEQFF.

This clonotype occurred many times. The rearrangement uses TRBV20-1 and TRBJ1-1; 8 positions agree with TRBD1. This CDR3 comprises 13 residues. Germline lookup yields CDR1 DFQATT and CDR2 SNEGSKA (reference sequence). The CDR3 coding sequence is TGCAGACTTCAGGGGGCGCGGGTCACTGAAGCTTTCTTT. It encodes CRLQGARVTEAFF.

This clonotype turned up a few times. V usage is TRBV20-1 and J usage is TRBJ2-5, with TRBD2 matching over 7 bases. The CDR3 covers 14 residues. Germline CDR1 is DFQATT and CDR2 is SNEGSKA (reference sequence). V lost 2 bases to trimming and J lost 7 bases; unmatched junction nucleotides: 10. The CDR3 is CSARPRPSGGTQYF. The CDR3 bases are TGCAGTGCTAGACCCCGACCTAGCGGAGGGACCCAGTACTTC.

This clonotype has only a few counts. The chain uses TRBV12-3 or TRBV12-4 and TRBJ1-5; D ambiguous. V lost 5 bases and J lost 9, with 11 bases in between. The CDR3 is 12 residues long. CDR3 in amino acids: CASSPYRGPQHF. Written as DNA, the CDR3 is TGTGCCAGCAGTCCATACCGAGGGCCCCAGCATTTT.

V is TRBV15 and J is TRBJ1-5; D might be TRBD1 (5 bases). V dropped 8 bases and J dropped 1 base, with 9 bases sitting between them. There are 13 residues in the CDR3. CDR1 LNHNV and CDR2 YYDKDF come from the germline V gene (reference sequence). The CDR3 DNA follows: TGTGCCACCGCAGGGAGGAGCAATCAGCCCCAGCATTTT. It encodes CATAGRSNQPQHF.

A few counts support this clonotype. The J gene is TRBJ2-7, the V gene TRBV7-2; D remains ambiguous. The V end was cut by 0 bases, the J end by 7 bases, with 7 bases between. The V gene's germline CDR1 is SGHTA and CDR2 FQGNSA. The CDR3 extends over 12 amino acids. The CDR3 region has the DNA TGTGCCAGCAGCTTAGCAGCGTCTGAGCAGTACTTC. Protein sequence: CASSLAASEQYF.

The chain employs TRBV6-1 and TRBJ2-6, with D possibly TRBD1 on 6 matching bases. The CDR3 loop spans 16 amino acids. V shed 7 bases and J shed 0 bases, with 13 bases lying between them. Germline CDR1 and CDR2: MNHNS and SASEGT. CDR3: CASNRASSSGANVLTF. In DNA form, the CDR3 reads TGTGCCAGCAACAGGGCCTCTTCCTCTGGGGCCAACGTCCTGACTTTC.

This clonotype was recorded a few times. The chain carries TRBV7-9 and TRBJ1-2; TRBD1 matches 7 bases. Germline V gene sequence: CDR1 SEHNR, CDR2 FQNEAQ (reference sequence). V gave up 0 bases and J gave up 4 bases; unmatched junction bases: 8. There are 16 residues in the CDR3. CDR3 protein: CASSLAYRGQSYGYTF. CDR3 nucleotide sequence: TGTGCCAGCAGCTTAGCTTACAGGGGCCAGAGCTATGGCTACACCTTC. Complete variable domain (other parts from reference TRBV7-9 and TRBJ1-2): DTGVSQNPRHKITKRGQNVTFRCDPISEHNRLYWYRQTLGQGPEFLTYFQNEAQLEKSRLLSDRFSAERPKGSFSTLEIQRTEQGDSAMYLCASSLAYRGQSYGYTFGSGTRLTVV.

The chain carries TRBV19 and TRBJ2-2, with TRBD1 as a possible D gene (6 bases). Germline assignment: CDR1 LNHDA and CDR2 SQIVND (reference sequence). V gave up 1 base and J gave up 4 bases, with 7 bases separating them. The CDR3 has 14 amino acids. The CDR3 here is CASSIGRGTGELFF. The CDR3 bases are TGTGCCAGTAGTATAGGCAGGGGCACCGGGGAGCTGTTTTTT. Combining the CDR3 with reference TRBV19 and TRBJ2-2 gives the whole variable domain DGGITQSPKYLFRKEGQNVTLSCEQNLNHDAMYWYRQDPGQGLRLIYYSQIVNDFQKGDIAEGYSVSREKKESFPLTVTSAQKNPTAFYLCASSIGRGTGELFFGEGSRLTVL.